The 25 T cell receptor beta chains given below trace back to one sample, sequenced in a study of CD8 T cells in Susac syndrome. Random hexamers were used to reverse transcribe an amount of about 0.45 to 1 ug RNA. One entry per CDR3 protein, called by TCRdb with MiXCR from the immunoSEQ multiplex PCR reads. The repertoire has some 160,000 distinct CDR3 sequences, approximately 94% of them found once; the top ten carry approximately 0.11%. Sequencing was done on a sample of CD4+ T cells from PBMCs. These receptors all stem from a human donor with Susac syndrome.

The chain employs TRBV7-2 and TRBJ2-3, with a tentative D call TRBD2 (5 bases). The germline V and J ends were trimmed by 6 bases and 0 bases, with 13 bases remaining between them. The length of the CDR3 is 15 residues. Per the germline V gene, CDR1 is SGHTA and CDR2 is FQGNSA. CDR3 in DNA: TGTGCCAGCAGTTCCACTAGGGTGAGCACAGATACGCAGTATTTT. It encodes CASSSTRVSTDTQYF.

CDR3 residues: CSASPGTANSNQPQHF. The CDR3 region has the DNA TGCAGTGCTAGTCCCGGGACAGCGAATAGCAATCAGCCCCAGCATTTT. V and J are TRBV20-1 and TRBJ1-5; 7 bases are a match to TRBD1. Germline values: CDR1 DFQATT, CDR2 SNEGSKA (reference sequence). This CDR3 is built from 16 residues. V was clipped by 3 bases and J by 0 bases; unmatched bases: 8.

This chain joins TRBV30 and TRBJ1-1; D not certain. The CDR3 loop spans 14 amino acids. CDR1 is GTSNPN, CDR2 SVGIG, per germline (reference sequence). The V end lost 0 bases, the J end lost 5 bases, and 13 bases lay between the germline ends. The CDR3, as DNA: TGTGCCTGGAGTGTCTTGGGTCCGGATACTGAAGCTTTCTTT. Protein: CAWSVLGPDTEAFF.

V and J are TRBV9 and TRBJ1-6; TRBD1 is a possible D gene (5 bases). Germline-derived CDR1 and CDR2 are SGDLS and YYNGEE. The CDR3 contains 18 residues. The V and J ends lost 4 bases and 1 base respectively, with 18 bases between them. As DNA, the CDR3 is TGTGCCAGCAGCCCCCGTCTGGGGGGAGAGTCCTATAATTCACCCCTCCACTTT. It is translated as CASSPRLGGESYNSPLHF.

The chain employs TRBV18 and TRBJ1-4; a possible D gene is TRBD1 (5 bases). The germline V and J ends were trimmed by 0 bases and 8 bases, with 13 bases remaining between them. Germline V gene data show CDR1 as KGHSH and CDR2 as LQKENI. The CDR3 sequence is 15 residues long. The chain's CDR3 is CASSPPDTAGEKLFF. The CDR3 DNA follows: TGTGCCAGCTCACCACCGGACACAGCGGGGGAAAAACTGTTTTTT.

CDR3 sequence (DNA): TGTGCCAGCAGCTTAGCGCCCCAGGGCGGTTCACCCCTCCACTTT. Translating it yields CASSLAPQGGSPLHF. The chain couples TRBV7-6 to TRBJ1-6; D perhaps matches TRBD1 (5 bases). Germline CDR1 reads SGHVS; CDR2 reads FNYEAQ. V lost 0 bases, J lost 9 bases, and 12 bases lay in between. The CDR3 runs to 15 residues.

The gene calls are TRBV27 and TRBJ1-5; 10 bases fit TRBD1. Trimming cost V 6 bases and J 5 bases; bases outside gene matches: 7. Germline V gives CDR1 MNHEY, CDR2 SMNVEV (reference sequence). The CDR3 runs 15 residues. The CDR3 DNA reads TGTGCCAGCAGCCAAGACAGGGGGCTCCATCAGCCCCAGCATTTT. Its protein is CASSQDRGLHQPQHF.

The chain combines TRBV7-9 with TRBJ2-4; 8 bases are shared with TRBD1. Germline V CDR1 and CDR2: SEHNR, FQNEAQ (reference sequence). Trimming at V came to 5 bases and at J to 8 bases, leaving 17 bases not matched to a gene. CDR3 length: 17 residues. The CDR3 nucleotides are TGTGCCAGCAGCCAACCCCCGGGACAGGCCGTGGAGGACATTCAGTACTTC. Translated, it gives CASSQPPGQAVEDIQYF.

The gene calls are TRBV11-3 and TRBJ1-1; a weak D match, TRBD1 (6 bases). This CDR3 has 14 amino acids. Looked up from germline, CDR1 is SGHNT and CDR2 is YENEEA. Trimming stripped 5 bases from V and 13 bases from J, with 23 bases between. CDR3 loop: CASSAWTDHQKLFF. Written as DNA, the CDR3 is TGTGCCAGCAGCGCATGGACAGACCACCAAAAGCTTTTCTTT.

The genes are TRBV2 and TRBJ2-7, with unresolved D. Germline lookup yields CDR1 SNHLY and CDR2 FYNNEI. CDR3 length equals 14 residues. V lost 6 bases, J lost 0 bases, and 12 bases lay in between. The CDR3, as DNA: TGTGCCAGCAGGGAGACACTGAGCTCCTACGAGCAGTACTTC. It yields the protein CASRETLSSYEQYF. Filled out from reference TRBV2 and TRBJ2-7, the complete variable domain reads EPEVTQTPSHQVTQMGQEVILRCVPISNHLYFYWYRQILGQKVEFLVSFYNNEISEKSEIFDDQFSVERPDGSNFTLKIRSTKLEDSAMYFCASRETLSSYEQYFGPGTRLTVT.

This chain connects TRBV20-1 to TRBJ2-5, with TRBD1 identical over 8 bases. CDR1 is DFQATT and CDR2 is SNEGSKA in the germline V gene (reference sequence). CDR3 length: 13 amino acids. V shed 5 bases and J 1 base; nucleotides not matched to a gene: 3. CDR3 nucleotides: TGCAGTGCTGGGGGGACAGGCCAAGAGACCCAGTACTTC. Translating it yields CSAGGTGQETQYF.

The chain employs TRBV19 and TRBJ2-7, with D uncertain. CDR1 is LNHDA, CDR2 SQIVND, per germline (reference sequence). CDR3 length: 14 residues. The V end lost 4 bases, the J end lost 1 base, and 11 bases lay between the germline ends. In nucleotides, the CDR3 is TGTGCCAGTAGTAAGGACGGATTGTCCTACGAGCAGTACTTC. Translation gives CASSKDGLSYEQYF. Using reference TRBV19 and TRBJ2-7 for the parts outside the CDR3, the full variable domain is DGGITQSPKYLFRKEGQNVTLSCEQNLNHDAMYWYRQDPGQGLRLIYYSQIVNDFQKGDIAEGYSVSREKKESFPLTVTSAQKNPTAFYLCASSKDGLSYEQYFGPGTRLTVT.

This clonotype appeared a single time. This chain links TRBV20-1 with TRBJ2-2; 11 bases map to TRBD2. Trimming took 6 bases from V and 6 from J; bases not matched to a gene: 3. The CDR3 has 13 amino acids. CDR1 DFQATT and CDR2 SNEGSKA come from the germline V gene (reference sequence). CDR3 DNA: TGCAGTGCGCTACTAGCGGGGGCCGGGGAGCTGTTTTTT. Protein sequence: CSALLAGAGELFF.

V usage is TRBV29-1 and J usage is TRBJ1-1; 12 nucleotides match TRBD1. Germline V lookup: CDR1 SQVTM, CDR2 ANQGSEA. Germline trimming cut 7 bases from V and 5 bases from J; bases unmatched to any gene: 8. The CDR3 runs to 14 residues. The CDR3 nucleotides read TGCAGCGCATCCCCGGGACAGGGGGCAACTGAAGCTTTCTTT. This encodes CSASPGQGATEAFF.

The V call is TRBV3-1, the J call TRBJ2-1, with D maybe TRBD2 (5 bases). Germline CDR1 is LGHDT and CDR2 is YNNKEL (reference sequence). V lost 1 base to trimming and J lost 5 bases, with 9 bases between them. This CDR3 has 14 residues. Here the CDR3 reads CASSQGKRNNEQFF. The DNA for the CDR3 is TGTGCCAGCAGCCAAGGAAAGCGGAACAATGAGCAGTTCTTC.

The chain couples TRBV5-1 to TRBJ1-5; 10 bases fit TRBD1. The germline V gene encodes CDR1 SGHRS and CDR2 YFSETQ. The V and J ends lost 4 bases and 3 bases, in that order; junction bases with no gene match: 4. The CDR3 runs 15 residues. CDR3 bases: TGCGCCAGCAGCCCCGGGACAGGGGCCAATCAGCCCCAGCATTTT. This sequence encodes CASSPGTGANQPQHF.

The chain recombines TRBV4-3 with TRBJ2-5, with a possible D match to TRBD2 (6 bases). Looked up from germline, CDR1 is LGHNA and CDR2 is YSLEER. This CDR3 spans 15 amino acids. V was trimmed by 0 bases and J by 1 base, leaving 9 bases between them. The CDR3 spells CASSQDSGVQETQYF. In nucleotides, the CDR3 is TGCGCCAGCAGCCAAGATTCGGGGGTCCAAGAGACCCAGTACTTC.

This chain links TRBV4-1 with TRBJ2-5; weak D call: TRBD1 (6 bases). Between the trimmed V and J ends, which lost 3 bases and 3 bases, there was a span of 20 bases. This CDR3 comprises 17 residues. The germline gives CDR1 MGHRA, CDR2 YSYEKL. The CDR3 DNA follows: TGCGCCAGCAGCCATCTACTCAATCCTACAGGGAAAGAGACCCAGTACTTC. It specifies CASSHLLNPTGKETQYF.

The CDR3, as DNA: TGCAGCGCCGGGACACCGAATGAGCAGTTCTTC. Protein sequence: CSAGTPNEQFF. The V and J genes are TRBV29-1 and TRBJ2-1, with a weak D call TRBD1 (6 bases). Trimming pared 7 bases from V and 7 bases from J, leaving 11 bases between. Germline V CDR1 and CDR2: SQVTM, ANQGSEA. This CDR3 contains 11 residues.

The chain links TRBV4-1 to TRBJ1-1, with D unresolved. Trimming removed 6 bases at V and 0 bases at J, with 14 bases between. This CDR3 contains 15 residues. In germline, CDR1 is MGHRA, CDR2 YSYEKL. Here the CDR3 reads CASSQPGRMNTEAFF. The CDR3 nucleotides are TGCGCCAGCAGTCAACCCGGGCGGATGAACACTGAAGCTTTCTTT.

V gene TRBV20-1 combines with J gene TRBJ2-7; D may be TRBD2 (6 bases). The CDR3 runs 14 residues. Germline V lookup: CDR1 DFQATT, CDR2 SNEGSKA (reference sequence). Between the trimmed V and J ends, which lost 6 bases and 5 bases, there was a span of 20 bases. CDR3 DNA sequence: TGCAGTGCCCGAGGAGAGGGAGGAAGGAACGAGCAGTACTTC. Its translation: CSARGEGGRNEQYF.

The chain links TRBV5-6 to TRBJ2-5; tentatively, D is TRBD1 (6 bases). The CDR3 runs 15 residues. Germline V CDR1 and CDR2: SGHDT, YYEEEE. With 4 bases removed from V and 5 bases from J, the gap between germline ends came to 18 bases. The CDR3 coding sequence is TGTGCCAGCAGCGGAACAGGGAGCGGTCAGGAGACCCAGTACTTC. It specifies CASSGTGSGQETQYF.

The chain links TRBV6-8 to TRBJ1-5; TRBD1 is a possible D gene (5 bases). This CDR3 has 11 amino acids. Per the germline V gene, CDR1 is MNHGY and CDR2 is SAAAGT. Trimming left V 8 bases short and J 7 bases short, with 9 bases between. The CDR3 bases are TGTGCCAGCTGGGGCGGGCAGCCCCAGCATTTT. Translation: CASWGGQPQHF.

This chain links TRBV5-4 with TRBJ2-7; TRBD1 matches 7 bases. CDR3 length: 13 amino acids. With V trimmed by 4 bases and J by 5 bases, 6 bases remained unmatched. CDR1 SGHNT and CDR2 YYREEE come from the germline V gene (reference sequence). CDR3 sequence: CASSTGAENEQYF. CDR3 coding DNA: TGTGCCAGCAGCACAGGGGCGGAAAACGAGCAGTACTTC.

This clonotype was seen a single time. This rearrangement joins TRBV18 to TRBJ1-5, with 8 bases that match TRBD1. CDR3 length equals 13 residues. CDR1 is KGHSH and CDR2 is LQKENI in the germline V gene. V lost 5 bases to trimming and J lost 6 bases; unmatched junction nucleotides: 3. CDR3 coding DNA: TGTGCCAGCTCAGGACAGGGTAGTCAGCCCCAGCATTTT. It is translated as CASSGQGSQPQHF.